This T cell receptor (beta chain) was profiled in a study of T cell responses to AZD1222 COVID-19 vaccine. Notes on the study in general: None of the repertoires were sampled until the peak T cell response had passed.

The germline V gene encodes CDR1 MGHDK and CDR2 SYGVNS. Between the trimmed V and J ends, which lost 5 bases and 5 bases, there was a span of 15 bases. The CDR3 contains 15 residues. Assay: immunoSEQ multiplex PCR; the TCRdb copy retains only in-frame clones and omits some. Among fewer than 200,000 clones listed, around nine tenths were seen once. As concerns this clone: Its antigen is not known.

The sample here was peripheral blood, taken on day 0 of AZD1222 vaccination. The receptor's source is an adult in good health. The V and J genes are TRBV25-1 and TRBJ2-2, with D maybe TRBD2 (7 bases). CDR3 nucleotides: TGTGCCAGCAGTCCTCGGGGGGCGGTTACCGGGGAGCTGTTTTTT. Amino acids: CASSPRGAVTGELFF.